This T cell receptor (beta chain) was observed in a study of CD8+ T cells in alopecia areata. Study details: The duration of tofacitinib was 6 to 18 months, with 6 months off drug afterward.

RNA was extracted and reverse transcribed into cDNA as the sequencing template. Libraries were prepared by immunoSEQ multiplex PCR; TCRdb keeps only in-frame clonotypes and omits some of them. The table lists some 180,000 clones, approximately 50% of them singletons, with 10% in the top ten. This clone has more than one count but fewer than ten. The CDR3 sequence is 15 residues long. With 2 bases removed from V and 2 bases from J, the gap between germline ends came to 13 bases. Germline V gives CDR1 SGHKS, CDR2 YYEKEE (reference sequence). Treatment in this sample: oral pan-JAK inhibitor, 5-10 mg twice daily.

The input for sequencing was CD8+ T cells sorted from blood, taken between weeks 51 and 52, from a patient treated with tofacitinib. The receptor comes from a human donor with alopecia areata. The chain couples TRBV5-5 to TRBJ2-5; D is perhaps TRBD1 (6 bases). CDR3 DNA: TGTGCCAGCAGCTTAACCGGGACAAATCAAGAGACCCAGTACTTC. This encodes CASSLTGTNQETQYF.